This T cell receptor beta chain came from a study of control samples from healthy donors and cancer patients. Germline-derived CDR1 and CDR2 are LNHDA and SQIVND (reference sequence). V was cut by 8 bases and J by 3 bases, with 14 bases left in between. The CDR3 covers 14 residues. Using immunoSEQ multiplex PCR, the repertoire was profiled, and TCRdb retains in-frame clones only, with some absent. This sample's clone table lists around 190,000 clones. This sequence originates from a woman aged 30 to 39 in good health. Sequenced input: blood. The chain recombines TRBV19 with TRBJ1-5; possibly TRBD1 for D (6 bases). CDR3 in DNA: TGTGCCAGTTCGACGGGACAAAACAATCAGCCCCAGCATTTT. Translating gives CASSTGQNNQPQHF.